This entry concerns a single TCR beta chain. This sample was included in a study of blood T cells in healthy people across ages. Together with a sample-barcoded 5' primer, a J-beta primer mix was included in a second PCR lasting about 6 to 11 cycles. TCRdb re-called the 5' RACE reads through MiXCR, storing one row per CDR3 protein. This table has hundreds of thousands of distinct CDR3 sequences, 58% appearing once. The CDR3 runs to 15 residues. Germline CDR1 MNHEY, CDR2 SMNVEV (reference sequence). Sequences were obtained from blood. The TCR sequence derives from a man aged 55 to 69 in good health. The chain employs TRBV27 and TRBJ2-7; D might be TRBD1 or TRBD2, each matching 7 bases. The J call could be wrong; TRBJ2-5 is a better fit for the DNA end. CDR3 DNA: TGTGCCAGCAGTATCCGGCAGGGGGGAGGGGAGACCCAGTACTTC. This gives the protein CASSIRQGGGETQYF.